This TCR beta chain was identified during a study of cytomegalovirus exposure and HLA in healthy donors. Looking at the study overall: Of the donors genotyped, a few hundred in all, 75% to 90% fell in the Caucasian-associated ancestry cluster.

The CDR3 extends over 14 amino acids. The germline V and J ends were trimmed by 8 bases and 3 bases, with 13 bases remaining between them. Germline lookup yields CDR1 MDHEN and CDR2 SYDVKM. Vbeta (60) and Jbeta (13) primers were used in the PCR. Method: immunoSEQ multiplex PCR; TCRdb's copy keeps in-frame clones and lacks some. The sample consists of 120,000 or so clones, 76% of them appearing once. Study findings and constraints: Presence/absence results assume similar sequencing depth per donor, which may not hold. Reportedly, a later analysis found an Asian-associated ancestry cluster had fewer N-insertions than the approximately 600-donor mean.

Healthy bone marrow donors supplied every sample. Comments on this clone: As yet, its antigen is unknown.

The sequenced sample consisted of PBMCs. The rearrangement joins TRBV28 to TRBJ1-4; D gene uncertain. This receptor was identified in a man under 40 in good health and CMV-seropositive. Written as DNA, the CDR3 is TGTGCCAGCGGCCTAGGAGCGGCTAATGAAAAACTGTTTTTT. Translating gives CASGLGAANEKLFF. Looking up the rest from reference TRBV28 and TRBJ1-4 gives the full variable domain: DVKVTQSSRYLVKRTGEKVFLECVQDMDHENMFWYRQDPGLGLRLIYFSYDVKMKEKGDIPEGYSVSREKKERFSLILESASTNQTSMYLCASGLGAANEKLFFGSGTQLSVL.